This TCR beta chain was captured in a study of shared clonotypes between healthy human individuals. CDR1 and CDR2 from the germline V gene are GTSNPN and SVGIG (reference sequence). The V gene lost 0 bases and the J gene lost 3 bases, with 3 bases spanning the gap. The CDR3 is 12 residues long. Whole-study findings and limits: Across a handful of donors, naive CD4 shared roughly 5%, naive CD8 over 3%, memory CD4 approximately 2.5%, memory CD8 around 0.36%. All-four-donor shared clonotypes had higher generation probabilities than non-shared clonotypes did.

Sequencing used immunoSEQ multiplex PCR; TCRdb keeps in-frame clones, though not all of them. The sample carries hundreds of thousands of clones, around two thirds recorded once. This clone was counted only a few times. As yet, its antigen is unknown. The sequence came from a woman in her 30s in good health. The chain couples TRBV30 to TRBJ1-5, with unresolved D. Specimen: memory CD4+ T cells sorted from blood. Specified subset: CD45RA-negative fraction. This CDR3 reads CAWSVPNQPQHF. CDR3 in DNA: TGTGCCTGGAGTGTTCCCAATCAGCCCCAGCATTTT.